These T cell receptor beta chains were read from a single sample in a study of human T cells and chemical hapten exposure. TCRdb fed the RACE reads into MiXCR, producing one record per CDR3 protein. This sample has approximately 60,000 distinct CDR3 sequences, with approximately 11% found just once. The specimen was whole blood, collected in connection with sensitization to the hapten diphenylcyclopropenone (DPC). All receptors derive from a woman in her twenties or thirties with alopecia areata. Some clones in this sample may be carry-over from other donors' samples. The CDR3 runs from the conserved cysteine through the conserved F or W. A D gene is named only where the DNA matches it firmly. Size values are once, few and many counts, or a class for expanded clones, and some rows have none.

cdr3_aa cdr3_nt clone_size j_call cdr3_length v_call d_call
CASSYGGAGNQPQHF TGTGCCAGCAGTTACGGGGGCGCGGGCAATCAGCCCCAGCATTTT few TRBJ1-5 15 TRBV6-2/TRBV6-3 -
CSVLPRGAGGAYEQYF TGCAGCGTTCTACCCCGAGGGGCAGGGGGGGCCTACGAGCAGTACTTC - TRBJ2-7 16 TRBV29-1 -
CSARRSGHPEAFF TGCAGTGCTAGACGAAGTGGACACCCCGAAGCTTTCTTT few TRBJ1-1 13 TRBV20-1 -
CASSVDRTTNEKLFF TGTGCCAGCAGCGTAGACAGGACAACTAATGAAAAACTGTTTTTT few TRBJ1-4 15 TRBV7-9 -
CASSYKFGGRQETQYF TGTGCCAGCAGTTACAAGTTCGGGGGCAGACAAGAGACCCAGTACTTC - TRBJ2-5 16 TRBV6-2/TRBV6-3 -
CSARQGATDTQYF TGCAGTGCAAGACAGGGGGCTACAGATACGCAGTATTTT few TRBJ2-3 13 TRBV20-1 TRBD1
CASNNKGETQYF TGTGCCAGCAACAATAAAGGGGAGACCCAGTACTTC - TRBJ2-5 12 TRBV7-2 -
CASSLRTGTYTDTQYF TGTGCCAGCAGCCTAAGAACAGGGACTTACACAGATACGCAGTATTTT many TRBJ2-3 16 TRBV7-8 -
CASSLEGSGELFF TGTGCCAGCAGCTTAGAGGGTTCCGGGGAGCTGTTTTTT few TRBJ2-2 13 TRBV7-9 -
CASSLLAGGTIEQFF TGTGCCAGCAGCTTGCTAGCGGGAGGAACAATTGAGCAGTTCTTC many TRBJ2-1 15 TRBV7-9 TRBD2
CASSRTSGRDTDTQYF TGTGCCAGCTCGCGGACTAGCGGCAGAGACACAGATACGCAGTATTTT - TRBJ2-3 16 TRBV18 TRBD2
CASGTNEKLFF TGTGCCAGCGGAACTAATGAAAAACTGTTTTTT - TRBJ1-4 11 TRBV28 -
CSAQGGNTEAFF TGCAGTGCTCAGGGGGGGAACACTGAAGCTTTCTTT - TRBJ1-1 12 TRBV20-1 TRBD1
CASRTTSTTGELFF TGTGCCAGCAGGACAACCAGCACCACCGGGGAGCTGTTTTTT - TRBJ2-2 14 TRBV14 -
CASSGGAGTSGTETQYF TGTGCCAGCAGCGGGGGCGCCGGGACTAGCGGGACAGAGACCCAGTACTTC few TRBJ2-5 17 TRBV9 TRBD2
CSVRGETQYF TGCAGCGTTAGAGGAGAGACCCAGTACTTC - TRBJ2-5 10 TRBV29-1 -
CASSLAGINEQYF TGTGCCAGCAGCTTAGCCGGGATCAACGAGCAGTACTTC - TRBJ2-7 13 TRBV7-9 -
CASSPTSAHTEAFF TGTGCCAGCTCACCAACGTCCGCTCACACTGAAGCTTTCTTT - TRBJ1-1 14 TRBV18 -
CASRPPWGQETQYF TGTGCCAGCAGGCCGCCGTGGGGCCAAGAGACCCAGTACTTC - TRBJ2-5 14 TRBV27 -
CASSLMGSGTGNEQFF TGTGCCAGCAGCTTAATGGGTAGCGGCACGGGGAATGAGCAGTTCTTC few TRBJ2-1 16 TRBV7-3 -
CASSQRGNNEQFF TGTGCCAGCAGCCAAAGGGGAAATAATGAGCAGTTCTTC few TRBJ2-1 13 TRBV28 -
CASSVGLAGFTDTQYF TGTGCCAGCAGCGTCGGGTTAGCGGGGTTCACAGATACGCAGTATTTT few TRBJ2-3 16 TRBV9 TRBD2
CASSPTEVRGYTF TGTGCCAGCAGCCCGACAGAAGTACGTGGCTACACCTTC few TRBJ1-2 13 TRBV3-1 -
CASSSVVAGKSYNEQFF TGTGCCAGCAGTTCAGTTGTGGCGGGGAAATCCTACAATGAGCAGTTCTTC many TRBJ2-1 17 TRBV6-2/TRBV6-3 -
CASRSDRAGELFF TGTGCCAGCAGGTCAGACAGGGCCGGGGAGCTGTTTTTT - TRBJ2-2 13 TRBV25-1 TRBD1
CSVDRVSGREQFF TGCAGCGTTGATAGGGTATCGGGGCGGGAGCAGTTCTTC many TRBJ2-1 13 TRBV29-1 -
CASSAYMLFGAGANVLTF TGTGCCAGCAGCGCTTATATGTTGTTCGGGGCTGGGGCCAACGTCCTGACTTTC - TRBJ2-6 18 TRBV7-8 -
CASSQVLQETQYF TGTGCCAGCTCACAGGTACTCCAAGAGACCCAGTACTTC few TRBJ2-5 13 TRBV18 -
CASSLMREGTQYF TGTGCCAGCAGTTTAATGAGGGAGGGTACGCAGTATTTT few TRBJ2-3 13 TRBV27 TRBD2
CAWSRGSQETQYF TGTGCCTGGAGTCGAGGCAGCCAAGAGACCCAGTACTTC - TRBJ2-5 13 TRBV30 -
CSARGLLAGGDNEQFF TGCAGTGCCCGAGGCCTCCTAGCGGGGGGCGACAATGAGCAGTTCTTC few TRBJ2-1 16 TRBV20-1 TRBD2
CATGRFTYEQYF TGTGCCACCGGAAGATTCACCTACGAGCAGTACTTC - TRBJ2-7 12 TRBV14 -
CASALGSRVSRNYKNIQYF TGTGCCAGCGCCCTTGGTAGCCGGGTCAGTAGAAACTACAAAAACATTCAGTACTTC many TRBJ2-4 19 TRBV7-9 -
CSASPVVHTQYF TGCAGTGCATCCCCTGTGGTCCATACGCAGTATTTT - TRBJ2-3 12 TRBV20-1 -
CASSATGVGTDTQYF TGTGCCAGCAGCGCGACAGGGGTTGGGACAGATACGCAGTATTTT - TRBJ2-3 15 TRBV7-6 TRBD1
CASNQAAGAVEQYF TGTGCCAGTAACCAGGCAGCGGGGGCCGTCGAGCAGTACTTC - TRBJ2-7 14 TRBV28 TRBD2
CASSPVARDQPQHF TGTGCCAGCTCACCAGTGGCCAGGGACCAGCCCCAGCATTTT few TRBJ1-5 14 TRBV18 -
CASSSASGGTDTQYF TGTGCCAGCAGTTCGGCTAGCGGGGGCACAGATACGCAGTATTTT - TRBJ2-3 15 TRBV28 TRBD2
CASSDGTGWPDTQYF TGTGCCAGCAGCGACGGGACAGGGTGGCCAGATACGCAGTATTTT few TRBJ2-3 15 TRBV9 TRBD1
CSFYGQGNGYTF TGCAGCTTCTACGGACAGGGCAATGGCTACACCTTC - TRBJ1-2 12 TRBV29-1 TRBD1
CASSPPAGAGTDTQYF TGTGCCAGCAGCCCCCCCGCGGGAGCGGGCACAGATACGCAGTATTTT - TRBJ2-3 16 TRBV6-6 TRBD2
CAWSVAGLAEAFF TGTGCCTGGAGTGTGGCAGGGCTGGCTGAAGCTTTCTTT many TRBJ1-1 13 TRBV30 -
CASTAGWKEETQYF TGCGCCAGCACCGCGGGGTGGAAAGAAGAGACCCAGTACTTC few TRBJ2-5 14 TRBV5-1 -
CASGPRLPLNTEAFF TGTGCTAGTGGTCCCCGGCTCCCACTGAACACTGAAGCTTTCTTT few TRBJ1-1 15 TRBV12-5 -
CASSLGQHGYEQYF TGTGCCAGCAGTTTAGGGCAGCACGGCTACGAGCAGTACTTC few TRBJ2-7 14 TRBV28 -
CASSLGSSGELFF TGCGCCAGCAGCTTGGGTAGCTCCGGGGAGCTGTTTTTT many TRBJ2-2 13 TRBV5-1 -
CASSYGMLQGEQFF TGTGCCAGCAGTTACGGGATGCTACAGGGTGAGCAGTTCTTC few TRBJ2-1 14 TRBV6-2/TRBV6-3 -
CSALIAQGGTDTQYF TGCAGTGCCCTAATAGCACAGGGAGGAACAGATACGCAGTATTTT many TRBJ2-3 15 TRBV20-1 -
CASRETGFNSPLHF TGTGCCAGCAGGGAGACAGGTTTTAATTCACCCCTCCACTTT few TRBJ1-6 14 TRBV12-3/TRBV12-4 -
CSASKAAGYTEAFF TGCAGTGCTAGTAAGGCGGCGGGCTACACTGAAGCTTTCTTT - TRBJ1-1 14 TRBV20-1 -
CASSGEANTEAFF TGTGCCAGCAGCGGGGAGGCGAACACTGAAGCTTTCTTT few TRBJ1-1 13 TRBV7-9 -
CASSSSLTGTYGYTF TGTGCCAGCAGTTCTAGCTTAACGGGGACCTATGGCTACACCTTC many TRBJ1-2 15 TRBV12-3/TRBV12-4 -
CASSQMAGVDEQFF TGTGCCAGCAGCCAGATGGCAGGGGTGGATGAGCAGTTCTTC - TRBJ2-1 14 TRBV7-3 -